This TCR beta chain originates from a study of control samples from healthy donors and cancer patients. J lost 8 bases, V lost 1 base, and 20 bases had no gene match. The germline CDR1 and CDR2 sequences are MNHEY and SVGEGT. The CDR3 spans 19 residues. Repertoires were generated with immunoSEQ multiplex PCR, while TCRdb's copy carries only in-frame clones and drops some. The table lists 95,000 to 100,000 clones, 85% to 90% of them singletons. The clonotype comes from a man under 40 in good health. Sequencing was performed on blood. This chain links TRBV6-2 or TRBV6-3 with TRBJ2-1; 7 positions agree with TRBD2. CDR3 bases: TGTGCCAGCAGTTACTTCGATGGATCCTGGGGGACTATCGTCGATGAGCAGTTCTTC. Translated: CASSYFDGSWGTIVDEQFF.